These 29 T cell receptor beta chains originate from one sample sequenced in a study of blood T cell repertoires in COVID-19. Data came from immunoSEQ multiplex PCR; TCRdb stores just in-frame clones and leaves some out. The repertoire consists of 90,000 to 100,000 clones, with roughly nine tenths occurring once and the leading ten covering about 4.2%. The sequenced material came from peripheral blood. Every receptor here comes from a man between 65 and 85 years old with acute or convalescent COVID-19.

This sequence joins TRBV30 and TRBJ1-4; unclear D gene. V gave up 2 bases and J gave up 9 bases, with 4 bases separating them. The CDR3 extends over 10 amino acids. Germline lookup yields CDR1 GTSNPN and CDR2 SVGIG (reference sequence). CDR3 protein: CAWSTQKLFF. CDR3 nucleotide sequence: TGTGCCTGGAGTACTCAAAAACTGTTTTTT.

V gene TRBV5-4 combines with J gene TRBJ2-2, with D maybe TRBD1 (6 bases). Germline CDR1 reads SGHNT; CDR2 reads YYREEE (reference sequence). With 3 bases removed from V and 4 bases from J, the gap between germline ends came to 16 bases. There are 16 residues in the CDR3. CDR3 sequence: CASSSSGDRTTGELFF. CDR3 sequence (DNA): TGTGCCAGCAGCTCCTCCGGCGACAGGACCACCGGGGAGCTGTTTTTT.

The chain employs TRBV19 and TRBJ2-1; 10 bases are shared with TRBD2. The germline gives CDR1 LNHDA, CDR2 SQIVND (reference sequence). V shed 7 bases, J shed 8 bases, and the junction held 11 bases outside the gene matches. This CDR3 has 15 amino acids. CDR3 amino acids: CASKGQRGGKDEQFF. CDR3 bases: TGTGCCAGTAAGGGCCAGCGGGGGGGTAAGGATGAGCAGTTCTTC.

The rearrangement joins TRBV9 to TRBJ2-3, with D possibly matching TRBD1 (6 bases). Germline CDR1 and CDR2: SGDLS and YYNGEE. There are 16 residues in the CDR3. Trimming removed 1 base from V and 4 bases from J, with 16 bases in between. The CDR3 region is CASSVTHGRGSDTQYF. In DNA, the CDR3 is TGTGCCAGCAGCGTAACCCATGGCAGGGGTTCAGATACGCAGTATTTT.

This rearrangement joins TRBV5-6 to TRBJ2-7; TRBD2 matches 14 bases. V was pared by 4 bases and J by 1 base, with 13 bases of the junction left unmatched. Germline values: CDR1 SGHDT, CDR2 YYEEEE. There are 19 residues in the CDR3. DNA for the CDR3: TGTGCCAGCAGCGGTGGGACTAGCGGGGGCGATTTGTGGTCCTACGAGCAGTACGTC. Translation gives CASSGGTSGGDLWSYEQYV.

The chain has TRBV5-1 and TRBJ2-2; tentatively, D is TRBD2 (5 bases). The CDR3 has 14 residues. The germline V and J ends were trimmed by 2 bases and 3 bases, with 8 bases remaining between them. Per the germline V gene, CDR1 is SGHRS and CDR2 is YFSETQ. Written as DNA, the CDR3 is TGCGCCAGCAGCTTTTCCGGGGACACCGGGGAGCTGTTTTTT. This sequence encodes CASSFSGDTGELFF.

In this sample, this clone turned up once. This rearrangement joins TRBV6-5 to TRBJ1-2; D is ambiguous. CDR1 is MNHEY, CDR2 SVGAGI, per germline. The length of the CDR3 is 15 residues. Trimming stripped 7 bases from V and 4 bases from J, with 19 bases between. The CDR3 nucleotides read TGTGCCAGCAAGGGAGAGGCCCTCTCCCCCTATGGCTACACCTTC. Encoded protein: CASKGEALSPYGYTF.

J is TRBJ1-5 and V is TRBV29-1; no definite D call. Trimming stripped 6 bases from V and 2 bases from J, with 11 bases between. The CDR3 loop spans 13 amino acids. Germline V gene lookup returns CDR1 SQVTM and CDR2 ANQGSEA. CDR3 loop: CSVSVGGNQPQHF. The CDR3 DNA reads TGCAGCGTCTCAGTCGGGGGCAATCAGCCCCAGCATTTT.

This rearrangement joins TRBV20-1 to TRBJ2-3, with TRBD2 as a possible D gene (6 bases). Germline CDR1 is DFQATT and CDR2 is SNEGSKA (reference sequence). The CDR3 length is 14 residues. V dropped 3 bases and J dropped 5 bases, with 15 bases sitting between them. CDR3: CSASRDLHKDTQYF. For the CDR3, the DNA is TGCAGTGCTAGTAGGGACTTACACAAAGATACGCAGTATTTT.

V usage is TRBV7-9 and J usage is TRBJ2-3; D gene uncertain. V lost 1 base and J lost 1, with 15 bases in between. Germline V CDR1 and CDR2: SEHNR, FQNEAQ (reference sequence). The CDR3 is made up of 17 amino acids. Here the CDR3 reads CASSLDPPLEGTDTQYF. In DNA form, the CDR3 reads TGTGCCAGCAGCTTAGACCCCCCTCTAGAGGGCACAGATACGCAGTATTTT.

This clone appeared once. The CDR3 nucleotides are TGTGCCAGCAGCCGTTCAGGGACTAGCGGGGGTTTTCAAGAGACCCAGTACTTC. This encodes CASSRSGTSGGFQETQYF. The chain recombines TRBV7-2 with TRBJ2-5; TRBD2 agrees at 14 bases. CDR3 length equals 18 residues. The V segment lost 5 bases and the J segment 2 bases; nucleotides outside the gene matches: 10. Germline values: CDR1 SGHTA, CDR2 FQGNSA.

This chain uses TRBV28 with TRBJ1-1; 11 positions agree with TRBD1. The CDR3 runs 18 residues. Germline values: CDR1 MDHEN, CDR2 SYDVKM. V gave up 3 bases and J gave up 11 bases; unmatched junction bases: 20. CDR3 in amino acids: CASSLFPGQGASVRTAFF. The CDR3 DNA reads as TGTGCCAGCAGTTTGTTCCCCGGACAGGGGGCGTCCGTGCGTACGGCTTTCTTT.

The V and J genes are TRBV2 and TRBJ1-4; D gene ambiguous. This CDR3 region has 12 residues. V was clipped by 4 bases and J by 8 bases, with 8 bases between them. CDR1 and CDR2 from the germline V gene are SNHLY and FYNNEI. The CDR3 is CASSAPTEKLFF. As DNA, the CDR3 is TGTGCCAGCAGTGCCCCGACAGAAAAACTGTTTTTT.

This clone has just one count. The chain links TRBV11-2 to TRBJ2-5, with D perhaps matching TRBD1 (5 bases). This CDR3 is built from 14 residues. Trimming left V 5 bases short and J 1 base short, with 11 bases between. Germline V CDR1 and CDR2: SGHAT, FQNNGV. CDR3 DNA: TGTGCCAGCAGCCCCCGACAGTTCCAAGAGACCCAGTACTTC. As protein: CASSPRQFQETQYF.

In its sample, this clone was seen once. The V call is TRBV5-1, the J call TRBJ2-6; 8 bases fit TRBD1. CDR3 length: 15 amino acids. J was trimmed by 4 bases and V by 3 bases; bases with no gene match: 3. Germline CDR1 and CDR2: SGHRS and YFSETQ. The CDR3 bases are TGCGCCAGCAGCTCAGGGGGCAACGGGGCCAACGTCCTGACTTTC. Translating it yields CASSSGGNGANVLTF. The full variable domain, completed using reference TRBV5-1 and TRBJ2-6, is KAGVTQTPRYLIKTRGQQVTLSCSPISGHRSVSWYQQTPGQGLQFLFEYFSETQRNKGNFPGRFSGRQFSNSRSEMNVSTLELGDSALYLCASSSGGNGANVLTFGAGSRLTVL.

J is TRBJ1-3 and V is TRBV19; no firm D call. V lost 9 bases, J lost 9 bases, and 33 bases lay in between. This CDR3 has 18 residues. Germline CDR1 reads LNHDA; CDR2 reads SQIVND (reference sequence). Here the CDR3 reads CASTEPSAAGIPDITIYF. Written as DNA, the CDR3 is TGTGCCAGCACTGAACCCTCTGCCGCAGGCATCCCCGATATCACCATATATTTT.

The chain employs TRBV5-6 and TRBJ1-1, with D possibly being TRBD1 (5 bases). Per germline, CDR1 SGHDT and CDR2 YYEEEE. The CDR3 length is 14 residues. V shed 4 bases and J shed 2 bases, with 12 bases lying between them. The CDR3 bases are TGTGCCAGCAGCCCGGGACTCCGAAACACTGAAGCTTTCTTT. Translating gives CASSPGLRNTEAFF.

V gene TRBV27 combines with J gene TRBJ1-5; 8 positions agree with TRBD1. In germline, CDR1 is MNHEY, CDR2 SMNVEV (reference sequence). CDR3 length equals 17 residues. Losses at the gene ends were 5 bases for V and 4 bases for J; bases not matched to a gene: 13. The CDR3 region is CASSTLTGTGENQPQHF. The CDR3 bases are TGTGCCAGCAGTACTCTGACCGGGACAGGCGAGAATCAGCCCCAGCATTTT.

DNA of the CDR3: TGTGCCAGCAGTTACCCAGGGGAGTCACCCCTCCACTTT. The encoded protein is CASSYPGESPLHF. The rearrangement joins TRBV6-6 to TRBJ1-6; D is possibly TRBD1 (6 bases). Germline assignment: CDR1 MNHNY and CDR2 SVGAGI (reference sequence). The V end was cut by 2 bases, the J end by 10 bases, with 9 bases between. This CDR3 contains 13 residues.

This clone is deemed medium-sized. The chain combines TRBV5-4 with TRBJ2-5; TRBD2 is a possible D gene (6 bases). CDR3 size: 14 residues. V lost 2 bases to trimming and J lost 5 bases, with 13 bases between them. Germline loops: CDR1 SGHNT, CDR2 YYREEE (reference sequence). The CDR3 loop is CASSLWGVGETQYF. CDR3 coding DNA: TGTGCCAGCAGCTTATGGGGGGTGGGGGAGACCCAGTACTTC.

This rearrangement joins TRBV24-1 to TRBJ1-1; D is uncertain. Germline loops: CDR1 KGHDR, CDR2 SFDVKD. Trimming removed 4 bases from V and 0 bases from J, with 8 bases in between. This CDR3 spans 14 amino acids. The CDR3 DNA reads TGTGCCACCAGTGACTCTAGTGTGAACACTGAAGCTTTCTTT. Its protein is CATSDSSVNTEAFF.

The chain uses TRBV5-6 and TRBJ2-3, with 7 bases that match TRBD1. The CDR3 is made up of 15 amino acids. The trim removed 0 bases at V and 3 bases at J, leaving 4 bases unmatched. The germline V gene encodes CDR1 SGHDT and CDR2 YYEEEE. Written as DNA, the CDR3 is TGTGCCAGCAGCTTGGGGTCAGGGGGAACAGATACGCAGTATTTT. Translation: CASSLGSGGTDTQYF. Looking up the rest from reference TRBV5-6 and TRBJ2-3 gives the full variable domain: DAGVTQSPTHLIKTRGQQVTLRCSPKSGHDTVSWYQQALGQGPQFIFQYYEEEERQRGNFPDRFSGHQFPNYSSELNVNALLLGDSALYLCASSLGSGGTDTQYFGPGTRLTVL.

CDR3 coding DNA: TGTGCCAGCAGCCAAGATCGGCCCGGACTAAGCGGTGGAAACACCATATATTTT. It is translated as CASSQDRPGLSGGNTIYF. V and J are TRBV14 and TRBJ1-3; D gene uncertain. The V and J ends lost 0 bases and 3 bases respectively, with 18 bases between them. Germline V CDR1 and CDR2: SGHDN, FVKESK. The CDR3 length is 18 residues.

The V gene is TRBV5-5, the J gene TRBJ1-1; 7 nucleotides agree with TRBD1. Looked up from germline, CDR1 is SGHKS and CDR2 is YYEKEE (reference sequence). The V segment lost 4 bases and the J segment 1 base; nucleotides outside the gene matches: 4. This CDR3 region has 14 residues. CDR3 DNA: TGTGCCAGCAGCATCCGGGACAGGAACACTGAAGCTTTCTTT. Its protein product is CASSIRDRNTEAFF. The full variable domain, rest sourced from reference TRBV5-5 and TRBJ1-1, is DAGVTQSPTHLIKTRGQQVTLRCSPISGHKSVSWYQQVLGQGPQFIFQYYEKEERGRGNFPDRFSARQFPNYSSELNVNALLLGDSALYLCASSIRDRNTEAFFGQGTRLTVV.

The CDR3 DNA reads TGTGCCAGCAGCTTGATTCTTGGCGGAACCAGCACAGATACGCAGTATTTT. Translated, it gives CASSLILGGTSTDTQYF. This sequence joins TRBV5-4 and TRBJ2-3, with unresolved D. V lost 1 base, J lost 0 bases, and 15 bases lay in between. The CDR3 totals 17 residues. CDR1 and CDR2 (germline): SGHNT, YYREEE (reference sequence). Supplemented by reference TRBV5-4 and TRBJ2-3, the full variable domain reads ETGVTQSPTHLIKTRGQQVTLRCSSQSGHNTVSWYQQALGQGPQFIFQYYREEENGRGNFPPRFSGLQFPNYSSELNVNALELDDSALYLCASSLILGGTSTDTQYFGPGTRLTVL.

The count of this clone is one. This chain joins TRBV7-6 and TRBJ1-2; 10 bases are shared with TRBD1. This CDR3 contains 19 residues. The V gene's germline CDR1 is SGHVS and CDR2 FNYEAQ. V lost 5 bases to trimming and J lost 8 bases; unmatched junction nucleotides: 23. The CDR3 DNA follows: TGTGCCAGCAGCCCTCTCGCTGCCGGGACAGGGGCCACAGTGAACGGCTACACCTTC. Its protein product is CASSPLAAGTGATVNGYTF.

The chain combines TRBV13 with TRBJ2-1; no clear D. Germline CDR1 and CDR2: PRHDT and FYEKMQ (reference sequence). This CDR3 is built from 14 residues. Trimming took off 4 bases at V and 0 bases at J, with 7 bases between the two ends. The CDR3 sequence is CASSSSSSYNEQFF. The CDR3 DNA reads as TGTGCCAGCAGCTCCTCTAGCTCCTACAATGAGCAGTTCTTC. Together with reference TRBV13 and TRBJ2-1, the CDR3 gives the full variable domain: AAGVIQSPRHLIKEKRETATLKCYPIPRHDTVYWYQQGPGQDPQFLISFYEKMQSDKGSIPDRFSAQQFSDYHSELNMSSLELGDSALYFCASSSSSSYNEQFFGPGTRLTVL.

This CDR3 is CASSFAGGKLFF. In DNA form, the CDR3 reads TGTGCCAGCAGTTTTGCCGGGGGAAAACTGTTTTTT. The chain employs TRBV12-3 or TRBV12-4 and TRBJ1-4; D might be TRBD1 (5 bases). Trimming cost V 3 bases and J 10 bases, with 9 bases left between them. The CDR3 is 12 residues long.

This rearrangement joins TRBV4-2 to TRBJ1-3, with D uncertain. V shed 1 base and J shed 0 bases, with 13 bases lying between them. CDR1 is LGHNA, CDR2 YNFKEQ, per germline. The CDR3 covers 17 residues. In nucleotides, the CDR3 is TGTGCCAGCAGCCAAGTCGTAGCCCGAGTCTCTGGAAACACCATATATTTT. Translated, it gives CASSQVVARVSGNTIYF.